The 9 T cell receptor beta chains below come from one sample, sequenced in a study of T cell repertoires in cytomegalovirus infection. No antigens are known for them. TCRdb used MiXCR to reprocess the reads, holding one entry per CDR3 protein. The data show a few hundred thousand distinct CDR3 sequences, about 33% seen once. Sequencing used cultured PBMCs, obtained from culture after CMV antigen stimulation. Receptors were obtained from a human donor in good health (CMV status not recorded). Some clones in this sample may be carry-over from other donors' samples.

This chain joins TRBV9 and TRBJ1-3; D gene ambiguous. CDR1 is SGDLS, CDR2 YYNGEE, per germline. V was clipped by 4 bases and J by 0 bases, with 11 bases between them. The CDR3 sequence is 15 residues long. As DNA, the CDR3 is TGTGCCAGCAGCCCCCACGTTGACTCTGGAAACACCATATATTTT. This gives the protein CASSPHVDSGNTIYF.

This clonotype occurred many times. J is TRBJ2-1 and V is TRBV11-2; weak D call: TRBD2 (5 bases). This CDR3 has 18 amino acids. V lost 4 bases to trimming and J lost 1 base, with 20 bases between them. CDR1 and CDR2 (germline): SGHAT, FQNNGV. CDR3 residues: CASSSIPPGGSSYNEQFF. The CDR3 DNA reads TGTGCCAGCAGCTCGATCCCACCGGGCGGGTCTTCCTACAATGAGCAGTTCTTC.

V usage is TRBV11-2 and J usage is TRBJ1-1; TRBD1 aligns across 7 bases. This CDR3 contains 15 residues. Per germline, CDR1 SGHAT and CDR2 FQNNGV. J was trimmed by 0 bases and V by 5 bases; bases with no gene match: 6. In nucleotides, the CDR3 is TGTGCCAGCAGCGTATCCGGGACAGTGAACACTGAAGCTTTCTTT. Translation gives CASSVSGTVNTEAFF.

This clonotype appeared a few times. The genes are TRBV12-3 or TRBV12-4 and TRBJ1-1; weak D call: TRBD1 (5 bases). V lost 7 bases and J lost 3, with 12 bases in between. The CDR3 sequence is 13 residues long. This CDR3 is CASTLRDDTEAFF. For the CDR3, the DNA is TGTGCCAGCACCCTTCGGGACGACACTGAAGCTTTCTTT.

This clonotype was seen a handful of times. DNA for the CDR3: TGTGCCAGCCTTCCCACCGGGACAGGGAACACTGAAGCTTTCTTT. Translating it yields CASLPTGTGNTEAFF. The V and J genes are TRBV6-2 or TRBV6-3 and TRBJ1-1, with TRBD1 matching over 8 bases. The CDR3 consists of 15 residues. Germline trimming cut 8 bases from V and 1 base from J; bases unmatched to any gene: 9. Germline CDR1 MNHEY, CDR2 SVGEGT.

The V gene is TRBV12-3 or TRBV12-4, the J gene TRBJ1-4; unclear D gene. Trimming took 1 base from V and 7 from J, leaving 13 bases between them. The CDR3 has 15 residues. CDR3 in amino acids: CASSLGQSRGEKLFF. CDR3 bases: TGTGCCAGCAGTTTAGGGCAATCTCGGGGTGAAAAACTGTTTTTT.

In DNA, the CDR3 is TGTGCCAGCAGTGGAGTTATCACCGGGGAGCTGTTTTTT. The encoded protein is CASSGVITGELFF. V is TRBV25-1 and J is TRBJ2-2; no clear D. From germline, CDR1 is MGHDK and CDR2 SYGVNS. V dropped 4 bases and J dropped 4 bases, with 7 bases sitting between them. The CDR3 is 13 residues long.

V is TRBV4-1 and J is TRBJ1-5; D is perhaps TRBD1 (6 bases). Germline V lookup: CDR1 MGHRA, CDR2 YSYEKL. Trimming removed 1 base at V and 4 bases at J, with 11 bases between. This CDR3 has 15 amino acids. The CDR3 sequence is CASSQAVGGNQPQHF. CDR3 nucleotides: TGCGCCAGCAGCCAAGCTGTAGGGGGTAATCAGCCCCAGCATTTT.

V and J are TRBV7-2 and TRBJ1-1; unclear D gene. CDR3 length: 14 amino acids. CDR1 and CDR2 from the germline V gene are SGHTA and FQGNSA. V shed 6 bases and J shed 11 bases, with 22 bases lying between them. CDR3 region: CASSGPGSGGLAFF. CDR3 in DNA: TGTGCCAGCAGTGGTCCCGGTTCGGGCGGATTGGCTTTCTTT. Using reference TRBV7-2 and TRBJ1-1 for the parts outside the CDR3, the full variable domain is GAGVSQSPSNKVTEKGKDVELRCDPISGHTALYWYRQSLGQGLEFLIYFQGNSAPDKSGLPSDRFSAERTGGSVSTLTIQRTQQEDSAVYLCASSGPGSGGLAFFGQGTRLTVV.